This record covers a single T cell receptor (beta chain). This entry belongs to a study of OX40 agonist ivuxolimab in advanced cancers. The protocol was immunoSEQ multiplex PCR, while the TCRdb copy is restricted to in-frame clones and leaves out a portion. Here the sample spans roughly 65,000 clones, 90% being singletons. The CDR3 has 15 residues. The germline CDR1 and CDR2 sequences are SGHDT and YYEEEE. The V and J ends lost 2 bases and 0 bases respectively, with 12 bases between them. The source material was CD4+ or CD8+ T cells sorted from blood, sampled in a trial of the OX40 agonist ivuxolimab. The genes are TRBV5-6 and TRBJ2-7, with D perhaps matching TRBD1 (6 bases). The sequence derives from an adult with an advanced solid tumor such as melanoma, head and neck, liver or kidney cancer. CDR3 in amino acids: CASSFDRPSSYEQYF. The CDR3 bases are TGTGCCAGCAGCTTTGACAGGCCCAGCTCCTACGAGCAGTACTTC.